Below are 4 T cell receptor beta chains sequenced from a single sample in a study of T cell changes during pregnancy in multiple sclerosis (dated by TCRdb to about 2019). To prepare the library, the immunoSEQ multiplex PCR assay was applied. As stored in TCRdb, this immuneACCESS dataset retains in-frame rearrangements with V and J assigned. A fraction of the clones does not appear; measured against another copy, unresolved V genes explain less than half of the discrepancy, and the remainder lacks a known reason. The sample includes tens of thousands of clones, with about 88% observed a single time. The ten largest account for more than 2.5% of the sample. The starting material was peripheral blood, obtained in the first trimester of pregnancy. Receptors were obtained from a female donor in good health, enrolled as a control in a pregnancy study.

The V gene is TRBV19, the J gene TRBJ1-1; TRBD1 is a possible D gene (5 bases). V was pared by 1 base and J by 3 bases, with 9 bases between. The germline gives CDR1 LNHDA, CDR2 SQIVND (reference sequence). The CDR3 covers 14 residues. In nucleotides, the CDR3 is TGTGCCAGTAGTATAGCGGAGGGGTACACTGAAGCTTTCTTT. Its protein product is CASSIAEGYTEAFF.

This clone showed up just once. This chain connects TRBV4-3 to TRBJ2-1; D might be TRBD1 (6 bases). The CDR3 has 16 residues. Trimming left V 0 bases short and J 5 bases short, with 14 bases between. The germline V gene encodes CDR1 LGHNA and CDR2 YSLEER. CDR3 DNA sequence: TGCGCCAGCAGCCAAGAGGGGGCTGCCCTGAACAATGAGCAGTTCTTC. Residues: CASSQEGAALNNEQFF.

This rearrangement joins TRBV29-1 to TRBJ1-2; unclear D gene. The germline V gene has CDR1 SQVTM and CDR2 ANQGSEA. The V end was cut by 2 bases, the J end by 4 bases, with 8 bases between. CDR3 length equals 12 residues. The chain's CDR3 is CSVETAAYGYTF. For the CDR3, the DNA is TGCAGCGTTGAAACGGCGGCCTATGGCTACACCTTC.

J is TRBJ2-1 and V is TRBV19; 14 positions match TRBD2. The germline CDR1 and CDR2 sequences are LNHDA and SQIVND (reference sequence). There are 17 residues in the CDR3. The ends lost 4 bases at V and 9 bases at J; junction bases unmatched: 11. The CDR3 loop is CASSRKTGGLAGAEQFF. The CDR3 DNA follows: TGTGCCAGTAGTAGGAAGACAGGGGGACTAGCGGGAGCTGAGCAGTTCTTC. Together with reference TRBV19 and TRBJ2-1, the CDR3 gives the full variable domain: DGGITQSPKYLFRKEGQNVTLSCEQNLNHDAMYWYRQDPGQGLRLIYYSQIVNDFQKGDIAEGYSVSREKKESFPLTVTSAQKNPTAFYLCASSRKTGGLAGAEQFFGPGTRLTVL.